This T cell receptor beta chain was retrieved from a study of T cells after yellow fever vaccination. TCRdb re-called the 5' RACE reads with MiXCR, one entry per CDR3 protein. The sample lists hundreds of thousands of distinct CDR3 sequences, approximately 21% occurring once. Trimming stripped 3 bases from V and 11 bases from J, with 17 bases between. The germline V gene has CDR1 SQVTM and CDR2 ANQGSEA. The CDR3 extends over 13 amino acids. This clonotype was seen at least ten times. Its antigen remains unknown. Study-wide findings and caveats: Sorted repertoires could include abundant contaminating clonotypes from bulk cells. There was a small share of clonotypes that showed up in both the CD4 and CD8 compartments. Post-booster repertoires again held most primary-vaccination clones (about 95% CD4, about 90% CD8).

The chain carries TRBV29-1 and TRBJ2-1; D may be TRBD2 (7 bases). This sequence was found in a man in his thirties or forties who received the YFV17D yellow fever vaccine. The sample here was PBMCs, taken 15 days after the yellow fever booster vaccination. The CDR3 nucleotides are TGCAGCGTTGATCGGGGGGCCCTCAGTCAGCAGTTCTTC. This sequence encodes CSVDRGALSQQFF.